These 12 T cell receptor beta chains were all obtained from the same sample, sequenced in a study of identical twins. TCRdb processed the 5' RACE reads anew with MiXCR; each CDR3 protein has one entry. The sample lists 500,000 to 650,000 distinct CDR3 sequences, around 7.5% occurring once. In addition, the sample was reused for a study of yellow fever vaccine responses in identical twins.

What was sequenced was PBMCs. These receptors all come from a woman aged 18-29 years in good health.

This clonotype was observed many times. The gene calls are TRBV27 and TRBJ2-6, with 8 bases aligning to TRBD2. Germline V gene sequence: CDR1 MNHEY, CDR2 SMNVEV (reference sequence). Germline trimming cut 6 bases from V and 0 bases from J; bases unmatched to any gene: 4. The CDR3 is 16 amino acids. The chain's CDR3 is CASRVAGSSGANVLTF. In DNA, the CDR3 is TGTGCCAGCAGGGTAGCGGGGAGCTCTGGGGCCAACGTCCTGACTTTC.

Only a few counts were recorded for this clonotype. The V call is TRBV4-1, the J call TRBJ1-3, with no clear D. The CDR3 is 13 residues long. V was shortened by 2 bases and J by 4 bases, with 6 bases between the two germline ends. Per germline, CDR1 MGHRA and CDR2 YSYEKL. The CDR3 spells CASSQNQGNTIYF. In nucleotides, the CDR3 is TGCGCCAGCAGCCAAAATCAGGGAAACACCATATATTTT.

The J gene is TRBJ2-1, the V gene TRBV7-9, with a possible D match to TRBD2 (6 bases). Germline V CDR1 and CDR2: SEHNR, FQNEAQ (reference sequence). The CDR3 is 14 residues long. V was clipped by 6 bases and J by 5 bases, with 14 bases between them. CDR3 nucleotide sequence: TGTGCCAGCAGTTCTCCGGGACTGGACAATGAGCAGTTCTTC. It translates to CASSSPGLDNEQFF.

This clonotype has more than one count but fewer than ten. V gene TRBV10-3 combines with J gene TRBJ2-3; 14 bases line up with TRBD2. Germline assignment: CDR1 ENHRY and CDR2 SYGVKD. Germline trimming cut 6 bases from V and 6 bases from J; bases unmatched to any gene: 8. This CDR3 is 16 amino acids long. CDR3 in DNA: TGTGCCATCAGACCGGGACTAGCGGGAGCAGGCGATACGCAGTATTTT. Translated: CAIRPGLAGAGDTQYF.

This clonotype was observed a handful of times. DNA of the CDR3: TGTGCCAGCAGCTTACGAAGACAGGGATACAATGAGCAGTTCTTC. It yields the protein CASSLRRQGYNEQFF. The rearrangement links TRBV11-2 to TRBJ2-1; TRBD1 agrees at 7 bases. V lost 2 bases, J lost 4 bases, and 5 bases stayed unmatched. The CDR3 has 15 amino acids. Germline V gives CDR1 SGHAT, CDR2 FQNNGV.

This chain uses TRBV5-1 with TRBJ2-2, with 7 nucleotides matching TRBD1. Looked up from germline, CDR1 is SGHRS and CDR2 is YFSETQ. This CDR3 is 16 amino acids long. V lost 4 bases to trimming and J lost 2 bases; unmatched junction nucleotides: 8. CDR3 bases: TGCGCCAGCAGCGCACTGGGGACAGACAACACCGGGGAGCTGTTTTTT. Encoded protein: CASSALGTDNTGELFF.

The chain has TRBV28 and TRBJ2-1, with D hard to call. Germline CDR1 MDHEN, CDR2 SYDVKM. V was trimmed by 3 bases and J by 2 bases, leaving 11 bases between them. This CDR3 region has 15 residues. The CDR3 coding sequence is TGTGCCAGCAGTTTCGAGGACCAACCCTACAATGAGCAGTTCTTC. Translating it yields CASSFEDQPYNEQFF.

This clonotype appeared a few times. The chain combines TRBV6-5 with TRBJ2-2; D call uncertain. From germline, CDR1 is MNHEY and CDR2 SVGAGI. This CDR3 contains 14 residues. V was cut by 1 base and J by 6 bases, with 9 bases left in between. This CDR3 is CASSYWGLAGELFF. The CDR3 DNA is TGTGCCAGCAGTTACTGGGGTTTGGCCGGGGAGCTGTTTTTT.

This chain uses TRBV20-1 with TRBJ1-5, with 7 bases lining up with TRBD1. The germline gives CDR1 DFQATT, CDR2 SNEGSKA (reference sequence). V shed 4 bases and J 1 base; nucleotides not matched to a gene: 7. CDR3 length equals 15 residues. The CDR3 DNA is TGCAGTGCTACCCACCGACAGGGAAGCAATCAGCCCCAGCATTTT. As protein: CSATHRQGSNQPQHF.

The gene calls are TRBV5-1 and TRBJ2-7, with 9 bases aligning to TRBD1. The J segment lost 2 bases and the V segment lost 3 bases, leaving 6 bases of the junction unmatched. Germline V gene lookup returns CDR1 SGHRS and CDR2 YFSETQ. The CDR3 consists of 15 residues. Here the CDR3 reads CASSSLGQGTYEQYF. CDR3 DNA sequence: TGCGCCAGCAGCTCTTTAGGACAGGGGACCTACGAGCAGTACTTC.

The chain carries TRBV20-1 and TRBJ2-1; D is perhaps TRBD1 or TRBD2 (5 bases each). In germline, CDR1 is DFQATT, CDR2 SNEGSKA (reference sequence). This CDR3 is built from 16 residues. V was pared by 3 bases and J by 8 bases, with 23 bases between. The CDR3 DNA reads TGCAGTGCTAGGGGAACCGGGACCAGTCTTCACTATGAGCAGTTCTTC. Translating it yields CSARGTGTSLHYEQFF.

CDR3 amino acids: CASSLRGDGKSNEQFF. As DNA, the CDR3 is TGTGCCAGCAGCTTACGAGGGGATGGCAAGAGCAATGAGCAGTTCTTC. J is TRBJ2-1 and V is TRBV7-9, with D possibly being TRBD1 or TRBD2 (5 bases each). The CDR3 sequence is 16 residues long. Between the trimmed V and J ends, which lost 2 bases and 6 bases, there was a span of 17 bases. Germline CDR1 reads SEHNR; CDR2 reads FQNEAQ (reference sequence).